This TCR beta chain was found in a study of cytomegalovirus exposure and HLA in healthy donors. Germline V gene sequence: CDR1 MNHEY, CDR2 SMNVEV (reference sequence). The CDR3 has 17 amino acids. V dropped 4 bases and J dropped 4; count of bases not matched to a gene: 16. Donors sampled were nominally healthy, though unrecorded immune exposures were likely. In regard to this clone: What it binds is unknown.

Study results and limitations: In a later analysis, V- and J-gene trimming of beta chains associated with a DCLRE1C missense variant, replicated independently. For most subjects, TCR beta sequences were reported to predict HLA-A and HLA-B alleles with accuracy. Earlier results showed most TCR beta V segments being productive about 87% or about 30% of the time.

The study ran its PCR with 60 Vbeta and 13 Jbeta primers. The protocol was immunoSEQ multiplex PCR, while the TCRdb copy is restricted to in-frame clones and leaves out a portion. The table lists about 190,000 clones, 87% of them singletons. The TCR was taken from a man aged 30-40 years in good health and CMV-seronegative. The specimen sequenced was PBMCs. This chain uses TRBV27 with TRBJ2-7, with 7 bases lining up with TRBD1. The CDR3 sequence is CASSSAKMTGMMYEQYF. The CDR3 region has the DNA TGTGCCAGCAGTTCCGCCAAAATGACAGGGATGATGTACGAGCAGTACTTC.